This TCR beta chain was recovered during a study of T cell responses to AZD1222 COVID-19 vaccine. General study findings and limits: Repertoires were collected only later (after the peak T cell response had occurred). An increase in Spike-specific TCR breadth and depth was observed after two AZD1222 doses. CD4 TCRs associated with vaccination spanned spike, dominating at 160-218 and 743-854.

As for this clone: Its antigen remains unidentified.

V shed 1 base and J 6 bases; nucleotides not matched to a gene: 2. The CDR3 covers 14 residues. Germline lookup yields CDR1 LNHDA and CDR2 SQIVND (reference sequence). Clones were read by immunoSEQ multiplex PCR, and TCRdb kept only the in-frame ones, dropping some. The table shows approximately 77,000 clones, with about 91% occurring only once. The sequence derives from an adult in good health. This sequence joins TRBV19 and TRBJ2-3; 9 bases fit TRBD2. The sample consisted of peripheral blood, taken on day 0 of MenACWY control vaccination. CDR3 DNA: TGTGCCAGTAGTATAGCTCTAGCGGGGGATACGCAGTATTTT. Protein product: CASSIALAGDTQYF.